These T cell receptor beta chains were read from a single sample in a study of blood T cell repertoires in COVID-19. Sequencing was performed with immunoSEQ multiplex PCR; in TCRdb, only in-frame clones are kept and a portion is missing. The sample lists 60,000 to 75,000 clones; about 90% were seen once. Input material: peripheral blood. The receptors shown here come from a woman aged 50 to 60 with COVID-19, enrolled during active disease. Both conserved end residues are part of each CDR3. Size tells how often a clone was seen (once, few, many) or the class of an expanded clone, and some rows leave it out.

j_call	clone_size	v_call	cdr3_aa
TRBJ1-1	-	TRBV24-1	CATSDPRGDTEAFF
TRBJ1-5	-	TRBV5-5	CASTLTGLSNQPQHF
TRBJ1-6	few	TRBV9	CASSVGGEGSPLHF
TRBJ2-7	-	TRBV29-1	CSVEDLDSDRGRYEQYF
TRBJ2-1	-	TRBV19	CASSILAYNEQFF
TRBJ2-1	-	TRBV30	CAWSVSGSGEHNEQFF
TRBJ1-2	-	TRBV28	CATRPRYSEGYTF
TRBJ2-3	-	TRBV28	CASSLQGASSTDTQYF
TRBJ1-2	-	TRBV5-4	CASNSGQDYGYTF
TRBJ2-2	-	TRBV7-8	CASSLYRRGAGELFF
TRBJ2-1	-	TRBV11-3	CASSSGTGDYVEQFF
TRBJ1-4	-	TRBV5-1	CASRTGGDEKLFF
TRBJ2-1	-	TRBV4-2	CASSQALRPRQGAQNEQFF
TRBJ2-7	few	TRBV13	CASSLGTSVSYEQYF
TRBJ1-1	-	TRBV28	CATMYYRGASTEAFF
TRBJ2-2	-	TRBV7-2	CASSLAGTSAAGELFF
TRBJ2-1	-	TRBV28	CASGRQGAPREQFF
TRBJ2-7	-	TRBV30	CACWTGGGFYEQYF
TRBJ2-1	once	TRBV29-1	CSVGRGSGYNEQFF
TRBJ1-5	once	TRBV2	CASSLSNQPQHF
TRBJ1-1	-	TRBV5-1	CASSLEGVITEAFF
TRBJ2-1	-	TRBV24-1	CATRDRVYNEQFF
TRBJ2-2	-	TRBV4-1	CASSAPRGNTGELFF
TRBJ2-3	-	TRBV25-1	CASSDRSTDTQYF